This entry lists 3 T cell receptor beta chains sequenced from one sample in a study of shared clonotypes between healthy human individuals. Profiled with immunoSEQ multiplex PCR; TCRdb holds only in-frame clones, not every one. Of some 360,000 clones listed, 73% were seen once; the top ten hold less than 11%. Input material: memory CD4+ T cells sorted from blood. Sample subset: CD45RA-negative fraction. The receptors derive from a man in his thirties or forties in good health.

The J gene is TRBJ2-2, the V gene TRBV19; D unclear. CDR3 size: 16 residues. CDR1 and CDR2 from the germline V gene are LNHDA and SQIVND (reference sequence). Trimming pared 5 bases from V and 6 bases from J, leaving 19 bases between. In DNA, the CDR3 is TGTGCCAGTAGTTCGACTGGAACCTACTATGCCGGGGAGCTGTTTTTT. Translating gives CASSSTGTYYAGELFF.

This chain joins TRBV5-1 and TRBJ2-7; D is uncertain. V lost 4 bases and J 2 bases, leaving 7 bases between the germline ends. Germline-derived CDR1 and CDR2 are SGHRS and YFSETQ. CDR3 length: 12 residues. CDR3 bases: TGCGCCAGCAGCGCAGATCCCTACGAGCAGTACTTC. Protein: CASSADPYEQYF.

The chain combines TRBV19 with TRBJ2-2, with D possibly TRBD1 on 5 matching bases. CDR3 length equals 12 residues. The germline CDR1 and CDR2 sequences are LNHDA and SQIVND (reference sequence). The V gene lost 4 bases and the J gene lost 13 bases, with 13 bases spanning the gap. CDR3 bases: TGTGCCAGTAGTACGGACACGCGAGTGCTGTTTTTT. Amino acids: CASSTDTRVLFF.